The 20 T cell receptor beta chains in this list originate from one sample, sequenced in a study of identical twins. TCRdb fed the 5' RACE reads into MiXCR, producing one record per CDR3 protein. This table holds about 690,000 distinct CDR3 sequences, less than 7% found once. The sample comprised naive T cells sorted from blood. The receptor source for this set is a man between 18 and 29 years old in good health.

In this sample, this clonotype turned up many times. The rearrangement uses TRBV25-1 and TRBJ2-2, with D maybe TRBD1 (5 bases). Germline V CDR1 and CDR2: MGHDK, SYGVNS. The CDR3 extends over 16 amino acids. Trimming removed 3 bases from V and 4 bases from J, with 15 bases in between. The CDR3 spells CASSDRVGRITGELFF. For the CDR3, the DNA is TGTGCCAGCAGTGACAGGGTGGGGCGGATCACCGGGGAGCTGTTTTTT.

DNA for the CDR3: TGCAGTGCTAGAGAGTTGGCCGTTCAAACCGGGGAGCTGTTTTTT. Residues: CSARELAVQTGELFF. The rearrangement links TRBV20-1 to TRBJ2-2; no firm D call. V lost 0 bases and J 5 bases, leaving 13 bases between the germline ends. This CDR3 is built from 15 residues. In germline, CDR1 is DFQATT, CDR2 SNEGSKA (reference sequence).

This chain joins TRBV5-1 and TRBJ2-7, with 8 positions matching TRBD1. The CDR3 covers 14 residues. J was trimmed by 9 bases and V by 0 bases; bases with no gene match: 8. CDR1 and CDR2 (germline): SGHRS, YFSETQ. The CDR3 is CASSLAGTGLVQYF. The CDR3 coding sequence is TGCGCCAGCAGCTTGGCTGGGACAGGCCTCGTGCAGTACTTC.

This clonotype has at least ten counts. This chain joins TRBV5-1 and TRBJ2-7; the match to TRBD1 covers 8 bases. CDR3 length equals 13 residues. The germline V gene encodes CDR1 SGHRS and CDR2 YFSETQ. The V gene end was trimmed by 4 bases and the J gene end by 5 bases; junction bases not matched to a gene: 5. CDR3 sequence (DNA): TGCGCCAGCAGCGTGGACAGGGTCGACGAGCAGTACTTC. Protein sequence: CASSVDRVDEQYF.

In its sample, this clonotype was seen many times. The CDR3 DNA reads as TGTGCCAGCAGTCCTCGGGGGGGTAGGCAAGAGACCCAGTACTTC. Its translation: CASSPRGGRQETQYF. This chain connects TRBV12-3 or TRBV12-4 to TRBJ2-5; 8 bases align to TRBD2. With 5 bases clipped from V and 2 bases from J, the junction kept 7 bases outside the gene matches. This CDR3 has 15 residues.

This clonotype was counted many times. The J gene is TRBJ2-1, the V gene TRBV20-1; D gene uncertain. Per germline, CDR1 DFQATT and CDR2 SNEGSKA (reference sequence). V lost 3 bases, J lost 6 bases, and 6 bases lay in between. This CDR3 is built from 11 residues. The CDR3, as DNA: TGCAGTGCTAGGCGCAGCAATGAGCAGTTCTTC. It yields the protein CSARRSNEQFF.

This clonotype was found many times. The chain uses TRBV6-1 and TRBJ1-5; D uncertain. Germline V gene data show CDR1 as MNHNS and CDR2 as SASEGT. The length of the CDR3 is 15 residues. V shed 5 bases and J shed 0 bases, with 11 bases lying between them. The CDR3 sequence: CASSMDPLSNQPQHF. For the CDR3, the DNA is TGTGCCAGCAGTATGGACCCCCTTAGCAATCAGCCCCAGCATTTT.

The chain joins TRBV6-1 to TRBJ2-7; TRBD2 matches at 11 bases. Trimming took 5 bases from V and 4 from J; bases not matched to a gene: 4. Germline values: CDR1 MNHNS, CDR2 SASEGT. The CDR3 has 14 amino acids. The chain's CDR3 is CASSKGLAAYEQYF. CDR3 DNA: TGTGCCAGCAGTAAGGGACTAGCGGCATACGAGCAGTACTTC.

This clonotype appeared many times. The junction and the germline gene differ at one end; a read error may be behind it. The chain combines TRBV12-3 or TRBV12-4 with TRBJ2-7, with D perhaps assigned TRBD1 or TRBD2 (5 bases each). The CDR3 totals 14 residues. The CDR3, as DNA: TGTGCCAGCCGTTTGGGACGGGAATCCTACGAGCAGTACTTC. It codes for CASRLGRESYEQYF.

This clonotype was recorded many times. The rearrangement joins TRBV29-1 to TRBJ2-3; no reliable D call. V was shortened by 5 bases and J by 4 bases, with 4 bases between the two germline ends. The CDR3 extends over 10 amino acids. The germline gives CDR1 SQVTM, CDR2 ANQGSEA. The CDR3 reads CSVRADTQYF. DNA of the CDR3: TGCAGCGTTAGGGCAGATACGCAGTATTTT.

This clonotype occurred a few times. In nucleotides, the CDR3 is TGTGCCAGCAGCTTACGTACGGCGGGCCGCCTGAACACTGAAGCTTTCTTT. Its protein product is CASSLRTAGRLNTEAFF. The genes are TRBV7-8 and TRBJ1-1; D is undetermined. This CDR3 is 17 amino acids long. The germline CDR1 and CDR2 sequences are SGHVS and FQNEAQ. V lost 2 bases and J 0 bases, leaving 16 bases between the germline ends.

The chain employs TRBV9 and TRBJ2-1; D ambiguous. Trimming removed 2 bases from V and 6 bases from J, with 9 bases in between. This CDR3 spans 13 amino acids. Germline V CDR1 and CDR2: SGDLS, YYNGEE. CDR3 nucleotide sequence: TGTGCCAGCAGCGTGGGTAGTGGCAATGAGCAGTTCTTC. Protein sequence: CASSVGSGNEQFF.

This clonotype showed up many times. CDR3 bases: TGTGCCAGCACCGACCCTGGCGGCGGCTACACCTTC. Translating it yields CASTDPGGGYTF. This chain links TRBV28 with TRBJ1-2; no reliable D call. Trimming removed 7 bases at V and 8 bases at J, with 14 bases between. The CDR3 is 12 residues long. Germline lookup yields CDR1 MDHEN and CDR2 SYDVKM.

The V and J genes are TRBV7-2 and TRBJ2-1; D is ambiguous. The ends were cut back, 4 bases at V and 9 bases at J, with 13 bases in the middle. The CDR3 is 13 amino acids. Germline-derived CDR1 and CDR2 are SGHTA and FQGNSA. DNA of the CDR3: TGTGCCAGCAGCTCCACGATAGCAAGTGAGCAGTTCTTC. It translates to CASSSTIASEQFF.

This clonotype was observed a few times. The chain is built from TRBV4-1 and TRBJ2-5; D uncertain. Germline V lookup: CDR1 MGHRA, CDR2 YSYEKL. This CDR3 has 14 residues. V lost 1 base, J lost 1 base, and 7 bases lay in between. CDR3 sequence (DNA): TGCGCCAGCAGCCAAGGCCCTAGCCAAGAGACCCAGTACTTC. Its translation is CASSQGPSQETQYF.

This clonotype was picked up many times. This chain uses TRBV3-1 with TRBJ2-5; D not resolved. The CDR3 totals 14 residues. The germline V and J ends were trimmed by 3 bases and 0 bases, with 8 bases remaining between them. CDR1 and CDR2 from the germline V gene are LGHDT and YNNKEL (reference sequence). CDR3 protein: CASSQRRDQETQYF. CDR3 coding DNA: TGTGCCAGCAGCCAGAGACGGGACCAAGAGACCCAGTACTTC.

The V call is TRBV6-2 or TRBV6-3, the J call TRBJ2-5, with a tentative D call TRBD1 (6 bases). Germline lookup yields CDR1 MNHEY and CDR2 SVGEGT. V was shortened by 1 base and J by 2 bases, with 11 bases between the two germline ends. The CDR3 sequence is 15 residues long. The CDR3: CASSYWGPAQETQYF. CDR3 nucleotides: TGTGCCAGCAGTTACTGGGGGCCGGCACAAGAGACCCAGTACTTC.

The rearrangement joins TRBV7-2 to TRBJ2-3; 10 bases align to TRBD1. The germline V gene encodes CDR1 SGHTA and CDR2 FQGNSA. J lost 5 bases, V lost 5 bases, and 7 bases had no gene match. The CDR3 extends over 15 amino acids. The CDR3 sequence is CASSGRQGAIDTQYF. In DNA form, the CDR3 reads TGTGCCAGCAGCGGTAGACAGGGGGCTATAGATACGCAGTATTTT.

This clonotype was recorded a few times. This chain uses TRBV28 with TRBJ2-2, with D possibly called TRBD1 or TRBD2 (5 bases each). Germline lookup yields CDR1 MDHEN and CDR2 SYDVKM. Trimming removed 1 base from V and 0 bases from J, with 12 bases in between. This CDR3 spans 17 amino acids. CDR3: CASSLFRGAPNTGELFF. The CDR3 nucleotides read TGTGCCAGCAGTTTATTCAGAGGGGCCCCGAACACCGGGGAGCTGTTTTTT.

This clonotype was seen ten or more times. The V gene is TRBV12-3 or TRBV12-4, the J gene TRBJ2-1; the D is unclear. The CDR3 sequence is 13 residues long. Deletions cut 1 base from V and 13 bases from J, with 14 bases between. CDR3 sequence: CASSLGPTDAQFF. CDR3 bases: TGTGCCAGCAGTTTAGGACCGACCGACGCACAGTTCTTC.